These 5 T cell receptor beta chains were all obtained from the same sample, sequenced in a study of T-cell reconstitution after alpha-beta-depleted transplantation in children. Unique molecular identifiers were built into the TCRbeta library. In TCRdb, the PCR reads were re-called with MiXCR into one record per CDR3 protein. The data contain hundreds of thousands of distinct CDR3 sequences, over 10% of them seen just once; the ten biggest clones take up about 2.2%. Sequenced material: PBMCs, mostly from graft donor cells, taken 360 days after TCRalphabeta/CD19-depleted stem cell transplant. These receptors were obtained from a male patient aged 10-17 years who had a stem cell transplant for acute myeloid leukemia, so the T cells may come from the graft donor.

The chain is built from TRBV5-6 and TRBJ1-6; a weak D match, TRBD1 (5 bases). This CDR3 has 16 residues. Germline CDR1 and CDR2: SGHDT and YYEEEE. V was clipped by 4 bases and J by 5 bases, with 16 bases between them. The CDR3 DNA sequence: TGTGCCAGCAGCGGAGAAGCTGGCAGGGATAATTCACCCCTCCACTTT. It translates to CASSGEAGRDNSPLHF.

This clonotype has a count of ten or more. The gene calls are TRBV15 and TRBJ2-1; 11 nucleotides agree with TRBD2. Germline V gene lookup returns CDR1 LNHNV and CDR2 YYDKDF (reference sequence). The ends lost 0 bases at V and 4 bases at J; junction bases unmatched: 5. The CDR3 length is 17 residues. This CDR3 reads CATSRDLLAGGYNEQFF. The CDR3, as DNA: TGTGCCACCAGCAGAGATCTGCTAGCGGGAGGTTACAATGAGCAGTTCTTC.

This clonotype was detected many times. The chain is built from TRBV7-2 and TRBJ2-1, with 8 bases aligning to TRBD2. The V gene end was trimmed by 5 bases and the J gene end by 3 bases; junction bases not matched to a gene: 6. Per the germline V gene, CDR1 is SGHTA and CDR2 is FQGNSA. This CDR3 contains 15 residues. CDR3 bases: TGTGCCAGCAGCCTAAGCGGGAGCGTCTACAATGAGCAGTTCTTC. It specifies CASSLSGSVYNEQFF.

The CDR3 loop is CASSVVDRVVGDYGYTF. In DNA form, the CDR3 reads TGTGCCAGCAGCGTAGTGGACAGGGTCGTCGGAGACTATGGCTACACCTTC. The chain recombines TRBV9 with TRBJ1-2, with 8 bases identical to TRBD1. V shed 0 bases and J 3 bases; nucleotides not matched to a gene: 10. Germline assignment: CDR1 SGDLS and CDR2 YYNGEE. CDR3 length: 17 amino acids. Supplemented by reference TRBV9 and TRBJ1-2, the full variable domain reads DSGVTQTPKHLITATGQRVTLRCSPRSGDLSVYWYQQSLDQGLQFLIQYYNGEERAKGNILERFSAQQFPDLHSELNLSSLELGDSALYFCASSVVDRVVGDYGYTFGSGTRLTVV.

The V call is TRBV29-1, the J call TRBJ2-7; D might be TRBD1 or TRBD2, each matching 5 bases. Germline CDR1 is SQVTM and CDR2 is ANQGSEA. The CDR3 totals 14 residues. V was cut by 3 bases and J by 3 bases, with 15 bases left in between. CDR3 residues: CSVEPGKGIYEQYF. In DNA form, the CDR3 reads TGCAGCGTTGAGCCCGGGAAGGGGATCTACGAGCAGTACTTC.